This is a list of T cell receptor beta chains from one sample in a study of T cell responses to AZD1222 COVID-19 vaccine. The protocol was immunoSEQ multiplex PCR, while the TCRdb copy is restricted to in-frame clones and leaves out a portion. The repertoire consists of over 65,000 clones, with 88% occurring once and the leading ten covering 6.9%. The input for sequencing was peripheral blood, taken 28 days after the second AZD1222 dose. These receptors were collected from an adult who received the AZD1222 COVID-19 vaccine. CDR3s include the opening cysteine and the closing phenylalanine or tryptophan. D genes are given only for firm matches. Clone sizes are given selectively: once, few, many, or a class where the clone is expanded.

J gene | D gene | V gene | clone size | CDR3 DNA | CDR3 protein
TRBJ1-2 | - | TRBV7-9 | - | TGTGCCAGCAGCCCACCTACGGGACACCAAAACTATGGCTACACCTTC | CASSPPTGHQNYGYTF
TRBJ2-1 | TRBD1 | TRBV30 | - | TGTGCCTCCATGAGCGGGACAGGGTCCTACAATGAGCAGTTCTTC | CASMSGTGSYNEQFF
TRBJ2-7 | TRBD1 | TRBV6-2/TRBV6-3 | - | TGTGCCAGCAGCCTGGGACAGTCCTCCTACGAGCAGTACTTC | CASSLGQSSYEQYF
TRBJ1-2 | TRBD1 | TRBV28 | - | TGTGCCAGCAGTACGTTTAGGACAGGGGGAGAGGATGGCTACACCTTC | CASSTFRTGGEDGYTF
TRBJ1-2 | TRBD1 | TRBV4-1 | - | TGCGCCAGCAGCCAAGTGGGACAGCTATATGGCTACACCTTC | CASSQVGQLYGYTF
TRBJ2-1 | TRBD2 | TRBV19 | few | TGTGCCAGTAGTATACGGGCGGGAGCCTACAATGAGCAGTTCTTC | CASSIRAGAYNEQFF
TRBJ2-1 | TRBD2 | TRBV5-1 | - | TGCGCCAGCAGCTTGCGCATCGGGACTAGCGGATACAATGAGCAGTTCTTC | CASSLRIGTSGYNEQFF
TRBJ2-7 | - | TRBV29-1 | - | TGCAGCGTTGAAGCCGGGATCCCCCTCGAGCAGTACTTC | CSVEAGIPLEQYF
TRBJ2-4 | TRBD2 | TRBV10-3 | - | TGTGCCATCAGTGAGACTAGCGAAAACATTCAGTACTTC | CAISETSENIQYF
TRBJ1-4 | - | TRBV28 | once | TGTGCCAGCAGTTACACCCTCGAGTATGGAAAACTGTTTTTT | CASSYTLEYGKLFF
TRBJ1-6 | - | TRBV19 | - | TGTGCCAGTGGACCCTCGCAAAATTCACCCCTCCACTTT | CASGPSQNSPLHF
TRBJ2-7 | TRBD2 | TRBV3-1/TRBV3-2 | - | TGTGCCAGCAGCCTCGGGACTAGCGGGAGCAAGAGGTACGAGCAGTACTTC | CASSLGTSGSKRYEQYF
TRBJ2-7 | TRBD2 | TRBV10-1 | - | TGCGCCAGCAGCTCAACTAGCGGGCCCTTCTACGAGCAGTACTTC | CASSSTSGPFYEQYF
TRBJ1-5 | - | TRBV20-1 | - | TGCAGTGCGAGCAGGGATCAGCCCCAGCATTTT | CSASRDQPQHF
TRBJ2-7 | - | TRBV6-5 | - | TGTGCCAGCAGTCCCCGGAGGTCCGTTTCCTACGAGCAGTACTTC | CASSPRRSVSYEQYF
TRBJ2-2 | - | TRBV7-2 | - | TGTGCCAGCCGAGGGGATAGCTACGTCGGGGAGCTGTTTTTT | CASRGDSYVGELFF
TRBJ2-3 | - | TRBV18 | - | TGTGCCAGCTCACCGGATAGACAGGACCCCACAGATACGCAGTATTTT | CASSPDRQDPTDTQYF
TRBJ2-7 | - | TRBV21-1 | - | TGTGCCAGCAGCACACCAGCGGGACTAGCGGTTCGATCCTACGAGCAGTACTTC | CASSTPAGLAVRSYEQYF
TRBJ2-7 | TRBD1 | TRBV28 | - | TGTGCCAGCAGCTTGGCCGGGCAGGGGGTCTACGAGCAGTACTTC | CASSLAGQGVYEQYF
TRBJ2-5 | TRBD1 | TRBV29-1 | - | TGCAGCGTAGAACAGGGGGCGGCGGAGACCCAGTACTTC | CSVEQGAAETQYF
TRBJ1-4 | - | TRBV1 | once | TGCACCAGCAGCCGACATAATGAAAAACTGTTTTTT | CTSSRHNEKLFF
TRBJ2-1 | TRBD1 | TRBV7-9 | - | TGTGCCAGCAGCCTTGGACAGGGCTACTACAATGAGCAGTTCTTC | CASSLGQGYYNEQFF
TRBJ1-1 | - | TRBV19 | - | TGTGCCAGTAGTATCTTTCAGCGGGGGGACTTGAACACTGAAGCTTTCTTT | CASSIFQRGDLNTEAFF
TRBJ2-5 | TRBD1 | TRBV15 | - | TGTGCCACCAGCAAGGGACAGTTTGCCAGGGAGACCCAGTACTTC | CATSKGQFARETQYF
TRBJ1-5 | - | TRBV6-6 | once | TGTGCCAGCAGAGTAATGGGCAATCAGCCCCAGCATTTT | CASRVMGNQPQHF
TRBJ1-1 | - | TRBV6-5 | - | TGTGCCAGCAGCCTAGACAGTGGGGTAGGTGAAGCTTTCTTT | CASSLDSGVGEAFF
TRBJ1-1 | TRBD1 | TRBV4-1 | - | TGCGCCAGCAGCCATCAGGACAGGGGGAACACTGAAGCTTTCTTT | CASSHQDRGNTEAFF
TRBJ2-7 | - | TRBV6-1 | - | TGTGCCAGCAGTGAACCCTTGGAGCAGTACTTC | CASSEPLEQYF
TRBJ1-3 | - | TRBV6-5 | - | TGTGCCAGCTTGCGTAGCTCTGGAAACACCATATATTTT | CASLRSSGNTIYF
TRBJ2-5 | - | TRBV5-8 | - | TGTGCCAGCAGCTCAACACAGAGGGCCCAGTACTTC | CASSSTQRAQYF
TRBJ2-1 | TRBD2 | TRBV9 | - | TGTGCCAGCAGCGACACTAGCGGTCAATTCAATGAGCAGTTCTTC | CASSDTSGQFNEQFF
TRBJ2-7 | TRBD2 | TRBV5-5 | - | TGTGCCAGCAGCCTTAGCGGGAGTAGAGTTGAGCAGTACTTC | CASSLSGSRVEQYF
TRBJ2-2 | TRBD1 | TRBV27 | - | TGTGCCACATCCTCACAGGGGGCGCCCACCGGGGAGCTGTTTTTT | CATSSQGAPTGELFF
TRBJ1-3 | - | TRBV7-9 | - | TGTGCCAGCAGCTCCACACGAGGGTCCTCTGGAAACACCATATATTTT | CASSSTRGSSGNTIYF
TRBJ2-5 | - | TRBV7-9 | - | TGTGCCAGCAGCTTCTCGGAGGCCCTTGAGGAGACCCAGTACTTC | CASSFSEALEETQYF
TRBJ2-7 | TRBD2 | TRBV15 | - | TGTGCCACCAGCAGAGATCGGGGGGTCTACGAGCAGTACTTC | CATSRDRGVYEQYF
TRBJ1-3 | TRBD1 | TRBV4-1 | - | TGCGCCAGCAGCCTAGACAGGGGAAGTGGAAACACCATATATTTT | CASSLDRGSGNTIYF
TRBJ1-5 | - | TRBV30 | - | TGTGCCAGCAGCGTCAATAGCAATCAGCCCCAGCATTTT | CASSVNSNQPQHF
TRBJ2-3 | - | TRBV6-1 | - | TGTGCCAGCAGTGAGTTGCCAGGACCCATGACGCAGTATTTT | CASSELPGPMTQYF
TRBJ1-2 | - | TRBV27 | once | TGTGCCAGCAGTCCATGGGGGGGCCGGGCTGGCTACACCTTC | CASSPWGGRAGYTF
TRBJ1-3 | - | TRBV21-1 | - | TGTGCCAGCAGCAAAGAGCGGGCCACACATACCCCTACTGACTCTGGAAACACCATATATTTT | CASSKERATHTPTDSGNTIYF
TRBJ2-6 | TRBD1 | TRBV6-4 | - | TGTGCCAGCAGTGACTCAGGGACAGGCTCTGGGGCCAACGTCCTGACTTTC | CASSDSGTGSGANVLTF
TRBJ2-7 | TRBD2 | TRBV6-2/TRBV6-3 | - | TGTGCCAGCAGCACAAGCGGGAGCCCCTACGAGCAGTACTTC | CASSTSGSPYEQYF
TRBJ1-6 | - | TRBV28 | few | TGTGCCAGCGCAACCGGGTCAGCTAATTCACCCCTCCACTTT | CASATGSANSPLHF
TRBJ2-4 | - | TRBV15 | - | TGTGCCACCAGCAGAGATTCGGCTGCTCCAACAGAGATTCAGTACTTC | CATSRDSAAPTEIQYF
TRBJ1-5 | - | TRBV11-2 | - | TGTGCCAGCAGCTTAGCCCAGCGGGGACAGCCCCAGCATTTT | CASSLAQRGQPQHF
TRBJ1-1 | - | TRBV29-1 | - | TGCAGCGTTGAAGATCCAGCTGAAGCTTTCTTT | CSVEDPAEAFF
TRBJ2-1 | TRBD2 | TRBV7-2 | - | TGTGCCAGCAGCCTTAGCGGGAGGGCCTACAATGAGCAGTTCTTC | CASSLSGRAYNEQFF
TRBJ2-1 | TRBD2 | TRBV18 | once | TGTGCCAGCTCACCACTCTCAGGAGTAGCGGGAGGGGGACAGTTCTTC | CASSPLSGVAGGGQFF
TRBJ1-6 | - | TRBV5-1 | - | TGCGCCAGCAGCGGGACGCAGGTGAATTCACCCCTCCACTTT | CASSGTQVNSPLHF